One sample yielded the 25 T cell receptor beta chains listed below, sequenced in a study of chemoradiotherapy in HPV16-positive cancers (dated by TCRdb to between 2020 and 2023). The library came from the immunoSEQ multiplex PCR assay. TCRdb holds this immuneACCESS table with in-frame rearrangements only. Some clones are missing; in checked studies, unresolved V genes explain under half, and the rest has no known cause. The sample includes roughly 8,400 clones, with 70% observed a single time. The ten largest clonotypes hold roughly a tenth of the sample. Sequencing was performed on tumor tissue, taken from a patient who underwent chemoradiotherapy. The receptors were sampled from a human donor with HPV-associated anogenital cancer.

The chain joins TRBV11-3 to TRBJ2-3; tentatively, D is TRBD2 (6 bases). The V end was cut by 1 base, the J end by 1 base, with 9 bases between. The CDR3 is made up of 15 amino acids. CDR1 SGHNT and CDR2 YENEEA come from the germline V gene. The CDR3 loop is CASSLGSSGTDTQYF. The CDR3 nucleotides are TGTGCCAGCAGCTTAGGCTCTAGCGGCACAGATACGCAGTATTTT.

CDR3 nucleotide sequence: TGTGCCAGCAGTACTCCACAGGGGGGCAGGAACGAGCAGTACTTC. Its translation: CASSTPQGGRNEQYF. The rearrangement links TRBV27 to TRBJ2-7, with 8 bases that match TRBD1. The V and J ends lost 5 bases and 5 bases, in that order; junction bases with no gene match: 11. CDR3 length: 15 residues. Germline CDR1 reads MNHEY; CDR2 reads SMNVEV (reference sequence).

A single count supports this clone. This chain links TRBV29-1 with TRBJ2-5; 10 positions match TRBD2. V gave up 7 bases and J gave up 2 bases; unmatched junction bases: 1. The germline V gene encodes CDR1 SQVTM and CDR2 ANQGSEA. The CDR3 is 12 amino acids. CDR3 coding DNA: TGCAGCGCACTAGCGGGGCAAGAGACCCAGTACTTC. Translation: CSALAGQETQYF.

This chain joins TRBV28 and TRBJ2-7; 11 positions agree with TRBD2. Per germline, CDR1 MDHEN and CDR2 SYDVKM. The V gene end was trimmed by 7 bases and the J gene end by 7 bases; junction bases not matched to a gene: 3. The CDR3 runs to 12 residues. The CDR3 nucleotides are TGTGCCAGCACGACTAGCGGGAAGGAGCAGTACTTC. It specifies CASTTSGKEQYF.

The CDR3 protein is CASISMPLSGFDCEQYF. CDR3 in DNA: TGTGCCAGCATTTCAATGCCCCTCTCAGGGTTTGATTGCGAGCAGTACTTC. The rearrangement links TRBV21-1 to TRBJ2-7; TRBD1 is the table's D call and was not checked against the DNA. TRBV21-1 is a recognized pseudogene. The CDR3 loop spans 17 amino acids.

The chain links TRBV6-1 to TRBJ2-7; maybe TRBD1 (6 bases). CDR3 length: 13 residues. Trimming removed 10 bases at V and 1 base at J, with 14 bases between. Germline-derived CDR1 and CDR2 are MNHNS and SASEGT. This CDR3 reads CATQAGTSYEQYF. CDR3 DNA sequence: TGTGCCACCCAAGCCGGGACATCCTACGAGCAGTACTTC.

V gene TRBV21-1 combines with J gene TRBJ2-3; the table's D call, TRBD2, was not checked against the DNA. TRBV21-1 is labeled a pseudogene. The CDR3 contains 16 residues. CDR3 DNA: TGTGCCAGCAGCAAAAGTACGACGGGAGGGCAAGATACGCAGTATTTT. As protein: CASSKSTTGGQDTQYF.

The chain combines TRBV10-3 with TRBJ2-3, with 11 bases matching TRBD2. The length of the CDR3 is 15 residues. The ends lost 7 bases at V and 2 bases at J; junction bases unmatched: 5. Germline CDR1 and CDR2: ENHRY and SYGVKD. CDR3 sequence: CAITPGLADTDTQYF. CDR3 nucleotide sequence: TGTGCCATCACCCCGGGACTAGCGGACACAGATACGCAGTATTTT.

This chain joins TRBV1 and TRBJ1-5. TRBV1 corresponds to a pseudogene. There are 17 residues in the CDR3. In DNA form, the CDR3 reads TGCACCAGCAGCCAAGATAATCAAATGGCAGGGAGACAGCCCCAGCATTTT. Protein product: CTSSQDNQMAGRQPQHF.

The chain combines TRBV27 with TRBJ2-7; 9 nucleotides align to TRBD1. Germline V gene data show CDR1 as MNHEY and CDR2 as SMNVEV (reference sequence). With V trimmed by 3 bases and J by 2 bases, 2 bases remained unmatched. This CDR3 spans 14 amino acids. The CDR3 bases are TGTGCCAGCAGTTTCGGGACAGGGACCTACGAGCAGTACTTC. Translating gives CASSFGTGTYEQYF.

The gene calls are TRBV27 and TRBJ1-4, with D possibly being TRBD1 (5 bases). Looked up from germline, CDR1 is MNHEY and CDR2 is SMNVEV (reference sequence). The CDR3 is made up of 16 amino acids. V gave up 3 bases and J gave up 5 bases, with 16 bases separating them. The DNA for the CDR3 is TGTGCCAGCAGTTTGGAGGGGACGGCCCGAAATGAAAAACTGTTTTTT. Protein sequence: CASSLEGTARNEKLFF.

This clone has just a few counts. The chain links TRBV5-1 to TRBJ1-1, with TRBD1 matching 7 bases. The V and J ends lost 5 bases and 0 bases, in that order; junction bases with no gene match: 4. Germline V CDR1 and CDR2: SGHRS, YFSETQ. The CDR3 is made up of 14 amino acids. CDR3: CASSPGGVNTEAFF. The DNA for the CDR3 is TGCGCCAGCAGTCCAGGGGGGGTGAACACTGAAGCTTTCTTT.

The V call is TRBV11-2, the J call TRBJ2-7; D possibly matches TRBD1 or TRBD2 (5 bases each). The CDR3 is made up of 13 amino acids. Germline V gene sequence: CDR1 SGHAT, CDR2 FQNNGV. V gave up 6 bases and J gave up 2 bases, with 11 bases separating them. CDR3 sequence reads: CASRRDGTYEQYF. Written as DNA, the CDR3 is TGTGCCAGCAGACGGGACGGTACCTACGAGCAGTACTTC.

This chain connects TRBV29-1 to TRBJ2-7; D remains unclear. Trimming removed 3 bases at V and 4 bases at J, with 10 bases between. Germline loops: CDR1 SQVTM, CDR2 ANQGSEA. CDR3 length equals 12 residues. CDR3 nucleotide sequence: TGCAGCGTTGACCTAGGTTTATACGAGCAGTACTTC. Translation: CSVDLGLYEQYF.

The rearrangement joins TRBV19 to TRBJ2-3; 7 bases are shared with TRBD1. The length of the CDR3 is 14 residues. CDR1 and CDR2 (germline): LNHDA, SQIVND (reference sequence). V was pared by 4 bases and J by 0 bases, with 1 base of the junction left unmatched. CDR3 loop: CASSRQGSTDTQYF. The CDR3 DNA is TGTGCCAGTAGTAGACAGGGCAGCACAGATACGCAGTATTTT.

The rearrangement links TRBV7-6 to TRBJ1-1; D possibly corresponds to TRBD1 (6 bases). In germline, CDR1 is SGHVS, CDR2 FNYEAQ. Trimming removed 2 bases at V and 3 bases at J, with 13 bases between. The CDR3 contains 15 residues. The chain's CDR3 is CASSLITGTDTEAFF. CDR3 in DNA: TGTGCCAGCAGCTTAATCACAGGGACCGACACTGAAGCTTTCTTT. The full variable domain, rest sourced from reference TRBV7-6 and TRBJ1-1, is GAGVSQSPRYKVTKRGQDVALRCDPISGHVSLYWYRQALGQGPEFLTYFNYEAQQDKSGLPNDRFSAERPEGSISTLTIQRTEQRDSAMYRCASSLITGTDTEAFFGQGTRLTVV.

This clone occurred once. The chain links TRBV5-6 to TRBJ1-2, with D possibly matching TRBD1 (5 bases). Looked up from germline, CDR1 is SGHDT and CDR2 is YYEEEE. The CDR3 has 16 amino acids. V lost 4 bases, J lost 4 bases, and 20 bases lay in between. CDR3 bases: TGTGCCAGCAGCCCGATTCCGGGGCAGCATTTCTATGGCTACACCTTC. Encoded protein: CASSPIPGQHFYGYTF.

The CDR3: CASSELNYGYTF. In DNA form, the CDR3 reads TGTGCCAGCAGCGAACTCAACTATGGCTACACCTTC. The V and J genes are TRBV6-5 and TRBJ1-2; D remains unclear. This CDR3 comprises 12 residues. Germline V lookup: CDR1 MNHEY, CDR2 SVGAGI. V lost 6 bases and J lost 2, with 7 bases in between.

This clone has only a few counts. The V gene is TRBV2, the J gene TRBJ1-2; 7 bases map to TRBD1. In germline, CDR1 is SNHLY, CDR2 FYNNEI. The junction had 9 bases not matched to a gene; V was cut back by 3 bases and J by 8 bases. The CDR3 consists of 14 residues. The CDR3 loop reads CASSEWSAGGGYTF. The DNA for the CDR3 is TGTGCCAGCAGTGAGTGGTCCGCAGGGGGAGGCTACACCTTC.

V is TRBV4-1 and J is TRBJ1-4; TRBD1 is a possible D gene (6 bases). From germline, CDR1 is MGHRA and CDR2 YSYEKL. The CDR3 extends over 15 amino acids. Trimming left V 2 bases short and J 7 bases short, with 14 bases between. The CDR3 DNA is TGCGCCAGCAGCCAATGGGGGGCACGGGGTGAAAAACTGTTTTTT. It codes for CASSQWGARGEKLFF.

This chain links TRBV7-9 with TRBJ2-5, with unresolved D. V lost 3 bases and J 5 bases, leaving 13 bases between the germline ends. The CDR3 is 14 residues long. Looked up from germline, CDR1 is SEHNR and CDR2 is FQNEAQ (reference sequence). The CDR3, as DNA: TGTGCCAGCAGCTTTGAGTTGGGGATGGAGACCCAGTACTTC. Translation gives CASSFELGMETQYF.

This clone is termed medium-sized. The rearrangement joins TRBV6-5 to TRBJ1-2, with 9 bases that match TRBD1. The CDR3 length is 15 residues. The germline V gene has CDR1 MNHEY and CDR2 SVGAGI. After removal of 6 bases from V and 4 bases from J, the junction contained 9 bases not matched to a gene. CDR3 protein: CASSPGTGKGYGYTF. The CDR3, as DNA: TGTGCCAGCAGCCCCGGGACAGGGAAAGGCTATGGCTACACCTTC.

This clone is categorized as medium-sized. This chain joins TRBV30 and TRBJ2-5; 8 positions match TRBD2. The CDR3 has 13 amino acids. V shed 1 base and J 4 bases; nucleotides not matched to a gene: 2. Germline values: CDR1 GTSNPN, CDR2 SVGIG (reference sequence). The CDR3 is CAWSGSGRETQYF. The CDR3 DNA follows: TGTGCCTGGAGTGGAAGCGGGAGAGAGACCCAGTACTTC.

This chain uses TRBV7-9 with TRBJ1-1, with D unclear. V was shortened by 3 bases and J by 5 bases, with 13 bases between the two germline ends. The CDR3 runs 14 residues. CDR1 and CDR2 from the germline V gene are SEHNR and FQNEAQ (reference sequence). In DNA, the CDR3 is TGTGCCAGCAGCTTCACGAGTGGGCGGACTGAAGCTTTCTTT. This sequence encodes CASSFTSGRTEAFF. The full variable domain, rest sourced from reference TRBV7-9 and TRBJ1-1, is DTGVSQNPRHKITKRGQNVTFRCDPISEHNRLYWYRQTLGQGPEFLTYFQNEAQLEKSRLLSDRFSAERPKGSFSTLEIQRTEQGDSAMYLCASSFTSGRTEAFFGQGTRLTVV.

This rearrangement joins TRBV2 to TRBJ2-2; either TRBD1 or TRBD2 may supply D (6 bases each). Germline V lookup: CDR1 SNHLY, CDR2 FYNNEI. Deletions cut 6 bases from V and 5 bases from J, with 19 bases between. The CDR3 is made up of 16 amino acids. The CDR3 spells CASSPIQGGLTGELFF. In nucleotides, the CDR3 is TGTGCCAGCAGCCCCATCCAAGGGGGACTTACCGGGGAGCTGTTTTTT.